The clone carrying this T cell receptor beta chain was recorded only once. Clones were sequenced by immunoSEQ multiplex PCR, and TCRdb holds only the in-frame ones, with some missing. The top ten clones hold over 0.7% of a sample with a few hundred thousand clones, just over 90% of them seen once. These data belong to a study of blood T cell repertoires in COVID-19. Trimming cost V 3 bases and J 7 bases; bases outside gene matches: 12. Germline values: CDR1 KGHDR, CDR2 SFDVKD. CDR3 size: 17 residues. The genes are TRBV24-1 and TRBJ2-2, with 8 nucleotides matching TRBD1. Source material: PBMCs or T cells enriched from blood (not recorded which). The origin of this receptor is a woman between 35 and 50 years old who had been exposed to COVID-19. As DNA, the CDR3 is TGTGCCACCAGTGATCTAGGACAGGGCTACAAGGGCGGGGAGCTGTTTTTT. Translated, it gives CATSDLGQGYKGGELFF.